This T cell receptor beta chain was sequenced for a study of T cell repertoires in cytomegalovirus infection. Turning to the study itself: Public TCR beta signatures provided an indication of both CMV infection and a matching HLA type.

Trimming stripped 4 bases from V and 5 bases from J, with 9 bases between. CDR1 SGHVT and CDR2 SQSDAQ come from the germline V gene. The CDR3 has 13 residues. Note on this clonotype: Its specificity is unknown.

TCRdb fed the reads into MiXCR, producing one record per CDR3 protein. The sample records some 100,000 distinct CDR3 sequences, about 25% being singletons. Study-level findings and limits: HLA-C-restricted CMV clonotypes gave the most frequent clonotype in two of eight donors. Adding up the frequency of public TCR beta families identified people who carried CMV plus the relevant HLA.

V and J are TRBV7-4 and TRBJ1-5, with TRBD1 as a possible D gene (5 bases). The TCR comes from a human donor in good health (CMV status not recorded). Some clones in this sample may be carry-over from other donors' samples. Specimen: CD8+ T cells from PBMCs. CDR3 region: CASSWGGDQPQHF. The CDR3 region has the DNA TGTGCCAGCAGCTGGGGGGGGGATCAGCCCCAGCATTTT. Complete variable domain (other parts from reference TRBV7-4 and TRBJ1-5): GAGVSQSPRYKVAKRGRDVALRCDSISGHVTLYWYRQTLGQGSEVLTYSQSDAQRDKSGRPSGRFSAERPERSVSTLKIQRTEQGDSAVYLCASSWGGDQPQHFGDGTRLSIL.